This TCR beta chain was observed in a study of blood T cell repertoires in COVID-19. Study details: COVID-19 samples collected from the United States, Italy and Spain covered acute and convalescent phases. From T cells, B-cell-depleted T cells, or PBMCs came the material, which was cDNA or gDNA.

The CDR3 runs to 13 residues. V lost 1 base to trimming and J lost 5 bases; unmatched junction nucleotides: 2. The germline V gene has CDR1 LNHDA and CDR2 SQIVND (reference sequence). In the authors' methods: Reference gene primers were amplified, and this amplification served to estimate nucleated cell counts. Clones were read by immunoSEQ multiplex PCR, and TCRdb kept only the in-frame ones, dropping some. Clone size and the V and J calls come from that table; the DNA yielded D and trimming. Here the sample spans over 250,000 clones, roughly 86% being singletons. Membership in each cohort depended on participant-reported clinical history. This clone was counted only a few times.

Sample: PBMCs or T cells enriched from blood (not recorded which). The rearrangement uses TRBV19 and TRBJ2-7; 7 bases align to TRBD1. The TCR comes from a woman in her twenties or thirties who had recovered from COVID-19. CDR3 sequence reads: CASSIVGTDEQYF. The CDR3 DNA is TGTGCCAGTAGTATAGTGGGGACAGACGAGCAGTACTTC.